This T cell receptor beta chain is drawn from a study of cytomegalovirus exposure and HLA in healthy donors. The CDR3 extends over 14 amino acids. The V and J ends lost 0 bases and 5 bases respectively, with 9 bases between them. Germline CDR1 reads SGHAT; CDR2 reads FQNNGV. A multiplex PCR was run with 60 Vbeta primers and 13 Jbeta primers. Profiling relied on immunoSEQ multiplex PCR, and the TCRdb table lists in-frame clones only, not all of them. The sample includes over 100,000 clones, 76% of them seen just once. This sequence joins TRBV11-2 and TRBJ2-3; D uncertain. The sequencing sample was made of PBMCs. The receptor was derived from a woman aged 45-65 years in good health and CMV-seropositive. The CDR3 is CASSLDGFRDTQYF. For the CDR3, the DNA is TGTGCCAGCAGCTTAGACGGGTTTAGAGATACGCAGTATTTT.